The 18 T cell receptor beta chains listed next were all sequenced from one sample in a study of T cell responses to AZD1222 COVID-19 vaccine. Sequenced by immunoSEQ multiplex PCR; TCRdb stores in-frame clones only, minus some. Of around 150,000 clones listed, around 95% are singletons. The sample consisted of peripheral blood, taken on day 0 of AZD1222 vaccination. The receptor source for this set is an adult in good health.

Worth noting for this clone: This same CDR3 is encoded by further DNA sequences in the sample. The V and J genes are TRBV19 and TRBJ1-5, with D unclear. V was clipped by 3 bases and J by 2 bases, with 2 bases between them. Germline V lookup: CDR1 LNHDA, CDR2 SQIVND (reference sequence). The CDR3 spans 12 residues. In nucleotides, the CDR3 is TGTGCCAGTAGTATTGGCAATCAGCCCCAGCATTTT. Protein product: CASSIGNQPQHF.

DNA for the CDR3: TGTGCCAGCAGGGCTGGTCAGGGGGCGCCCGGAGATACGCAGTATTTT. Protein sequence: CASRAGQGAPGDTQYF. The chain recombines TRBV28 with TRBJ2-3; the match to TRBD1 covers 8 bases. Per germline, CDR1 MDHEN and CDR2 SYDVKM. J lost 5 bases, V lost 6 bases, and 13 bases had no gene match. The CDR3 is 16 amino acids. The full variable domain, rest sourced from reference TRBV28 and TRBJ2-3, is DVKVTQSSRYLVKRTGEKVFLECVQDMDHENMFWYRQDPGLGLRLIYFSYDVKMKEKGDIPEGYSVSREKKERFSLILESASTNQTSMYLCASRAGQGAPGDTQYFGPGTRLTVL.

The chain couples TRBV19 to TRBJ1-5; 7 positions match TRBD1. The V gene's germline CDR1 is LNHDA and CDR2 SQIVND (reference sequence). The CDR3 extends over 13 amino acids. V dropped 9 bases and J dropped 7; count of bases not matched to a gene: 9. CDR3 sequence: CASRQGQGQPQHF. DNA for the CDR3: TGTGCCAGCAGACAGGGACAAGGCCAGCCCCAGCATTTT. Looking up the rest from reference TRBV19 and TRBJ1-5 gives the full variable domain: DGGITQSPKYLFRKEGQNVTLSCEQNLNHDAMYWYRQDPGQGLRLIYYSQIVNDFQKGDIAEGYSVSREKKESFPLTVTSAQKNPTAFYLCASRQGQGQPQHFGDGTRLSIL.

The CDR3 nucleotides are TGTGCCAGTAGATATACCGCGACTAATGAAAAACTGTTTTTT. This translates into CASRYTATNEKLFF. This chain uses TRBV27 with TRBJ1-4, with D unclear. The V end lost 9 bases, the J end lost 2 bases, and 13 bases lay between the germline ends. The CDR3 covers 14 residues. Germline assignment: CDR1 MNHEY and CDR2 SMNVEV (reference sequence).

The chain employs TRBV12-2 and TRBJ2-7; the table's D call TRBD2 went unverified against the DNA. TRBV12-2 is annotated as a pseudogene. This CDR3 comprises 15 residues. As DNA, the CDR3 is TGTGCAAGTCGCCTGCGGACTTTTAGCTCCTACGAGCAGTACGTC. Translated: CASRLRTFSSYEQYV.

CDR3 DNA sequence: TGTGCCAGCAGTTGGGGACAGGGCCAAGAGACCCAGTACTTC. This encodes CASSWGQGQETQYF. This sequence joins TRBV7-9 and TRBJ2-5, with 9 bases fitting TRBD1. CDR1 is SEHNR, CDR2 FQNEAQ, per germline (reference sequence). Trimming removed 6 bases from V and 1 base from J; junction bases left unmatched: 3. The CDR3 has 14 amino acids.

The rearrangement links TRBV7-6 to TRBJ2-5, with 7 bases matching TRBD2. The germline gives CDR1 SGHVS, CDR2 FNYEAQ. CDR3 length equals 14 residues. V lost 5 bases and J lost 4; bases outside the gene matches: 7. CDR3 in DNA: TGTGCCAGCAGCCACAGACTAGCCACAGAGACCCAGTACTTC. Its protein is CASSHRLATETQYF. The full variable domain, rest sourced from reference TRBV7-6 and TRBJ2-5, is GAGVSQSPRYKVTKRGQDVALRCDPISGHVSLYWYRQALGQGPEFLTYFNYEAQQDKSGLPNDRFSAERPEGSISTLTIQRTEQRDSAMYRCASSHRLATETQYFGPGTRLLVL.

The chain is built from TRBV2 and TRBJ1-2; D may be TRBD1 (5 bases). V was clipped by 7 bases and J by 3 bases, with 15 bases between them. CDR1 is SNHLY, CDR2 FYNNEI, per germline. This CDR3 has 14 residues. The CDR3 nucleotides are TGTGCCAGCATCCTAGCGCGGGGGGACTATGGCTACACCTTC. Protein product: CASILARGDYGYTF.

The V and J genes are TRBV5-1 and TRBJ2-1, with 9 nucleotides matching TRBD1. The CDR3 contains 17 residues. Germline CDR1 and CDR2: SGHRS and YFSETQ. V was pared by 0 bases and J by 3 bases, with 7 bases of the junction left unmatched. In nucleotides, the CDR3 is TGCGCCAGCAGCTTGGTTTCAACGACAGGGGGCTACAATGAGCAGTTCTTC. Translated: CASSLVSTTGGYNEQFF. Filled out from reference TRBV5-1 and TRBJ2-1, the complete variable domain reads KAGVTQTPRYLIKTRGQQVTLSCSPISGHRSVSWYQQTPGQGLQFLFEYFSETQRNKGNFPGRFSGRQFSNSRSEMNVSTLELGDSALYLCASSLVSTTGGYNEQFFGPGTRLTVL.

This clone was recorded once. The gene calls are TRBV18 and TRBJ1-2; TRBD1 is a possible D gene (6 bases). In germline, CDR1 is KGHSH, CDR2 LQKENI. Between the trimmed V and J ends, which lost 0 bases and 5 bases, there was a span of 10 bases. The CDR3 totals 14 residues. The CDR3 bases are TGTGCCAGCTCACCACCGGACAGCTTTTATGGCTACACCTTC. The encoded protein is CASSPPDSFYGYTF.

The rearrangement joins TRBV28 to TRBJ2-4; 9 bases align to TRBD1. This CDR3 contains 17 residues. J lost 0 bases, V lost 2 bases, and 5 bases had no gene match. CDR1 and CDR2 from the germline V gene are MDHEN and SYDVKM. The CDR3 region is CASSLGGTGLAKNIQYF. The CDR3 coding sequence is TGTGCCAGCAGTTTAGGTGGGACAGGGTTAGCCAAAAACATTCAGTACTTC. The whole variable domain, filled in from reference TRBV28 and TRBJ2-4, reads DVKVTQSSRYLVKRTGEKVFLECVQDMDHENMFWYRQDPGLGLRLIYFSYDVKMKEKGDIPEGYSVSREKKERFSLILESASTNQTSMYLCASSLGGTGLAKNIQYFGAGTRLSVL.

The chain employs TRBV4-1 and TRBJ2-3, with 8 bases fitting TRBD2. CDR1 MGHRA and CDR2 YSYEKL come from the germline V gene. V trimming: 0 bases; J trimming: 2 bases; junction bases outside the gene matches: 7. This CDR3 has 17 residues. The CDR3 bases are TGCGCCAGCAGCCAAGACTTTAACGGGGGGGCCACAGATACGCAGTATTTT. Amino acids: CASSQDFNGGATDTQYF.

The genes are TRBV4-1 and TRBJ2-3; D remains unclear. There are 13 residues in the CDR3. Germline lookup yields CDR1 MGHRA and CDR2 YSYEKL. Trimming stripped 0 bases from V and 2 bases from J, with 3 bases between. CDR3 in DNA: TGCGCCAGCAGCCAAGACCTCACAGATACGCAGTATTTT. Amino acid sequence: CASSQDLTDTQYF.

This chain uses TRBV27 with TRBJ2-3; 14 bases align to TRBD2. V lost 6 bases and J lost 4; bases outside the gene matches: 3. Germline V lookup: CDR1 MNHEY, CDR2 SMNVEV (reference sequence). The CDR3 loop spans 15 amino acids. CDR3 nucleotide sequence: TGTGCCAGCAGCATGGGACTAGCGGGAGCAGATACGCAGTATTTT. Protein sequence: CASSMGLAGADTQYF.

This clone was seen a single time. The CDR3 sequence: CASSGVTYTEAFF. The CDR3 DNA is TGTGCCAGCAGCGGAGTAACTTACACTGAAGCTTTCTTT. The V call is TRBV12-3 or TRBV12-4, the J call TRBJ1-1, with unresolved D. Trimming took 6 bases from V and 3 from J, leaving 11 bases between them. This CDR3 is built from 13 residues.

This clone was seen a single time. The rearrangement links TRBV3-1 (or the pseudogene TRBV3-2) to TRBJ1-2; D is unclear. This CDR3 region has 14 residues. From germline, CDR1 is LGHDT and CDR2 YNNKEL (reference sequence). V lost 0 bases and J 7 bases, leaving 12 bases between the germline ends. This chain's CDR3 is CASSQDPFVRGYTF. CDR3 DNA: TGTGCCAGCAGCCAAGACCCGTTTGTCCGTGGCTACACCTTC.

J is TRBJ2-3 and V is TRBV3-1 (or the pseudogene TRBV3-2); 7 nucleotides line up with TRBD2. Germline loops: CDR1 LGHDT, CDR2 YNNKEL (reference sequence). Unmatched junction bases numbered 8, after V lost 3 bases and J lost 2 bases. The CDR3 extends over 16 amino acids. This CDR3 reads CASSQIQRGFTDTQYF. In nucleotides, the CDR3 is TGTGCCAGCAGCCAGATTCAGCGGGGATTCACAGATACGCAGTATTTT.

The chain is built from TRBV9 and TRBJ2-2; 11 bases line up with TRBD2. CDR3 length: 18 residues. Germline V gives CDR1 SGDLS, CDR2 YYNGEE. The V and J ends lost 3 bases and 5 bases, in that order; junction bases with no gene match: 12. This chain's CDR3 is CASSAYPLASGRTGELFF. Written as DNA, the CDR3 is TGTGCCAGCAGCGCCTACCCTTTGGCTAGCGGGAGGACCGGGGAGCTGTTTTTT.